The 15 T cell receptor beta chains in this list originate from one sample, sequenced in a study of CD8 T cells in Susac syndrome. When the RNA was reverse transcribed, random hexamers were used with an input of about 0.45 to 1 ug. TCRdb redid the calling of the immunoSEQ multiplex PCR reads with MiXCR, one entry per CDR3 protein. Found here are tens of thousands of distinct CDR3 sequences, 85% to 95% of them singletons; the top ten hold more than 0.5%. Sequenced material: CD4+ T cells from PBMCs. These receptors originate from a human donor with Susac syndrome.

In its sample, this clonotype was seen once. The CDR3 bases are TGTGCCAGCAGTGTGCAAGGCAGCGCCTACGAGCAGTACTTC. Protein: CASSVQGSAYEQYF. This chain uses TRBV2 with TRBJ2-7, with unresolved D. Germline CDR1 is SNHLY and CDR2 is FYNNEI. CDR3 size: 14 residues. Trimming left V 4 bases short and J 2 bases short, with 12 bases between.

The CDR3 DNA is TGCAGTGCTAGTTCACAGATAAACATTCAGTACTTC. It specifies CSASSQINIQYF. The chain combines TRBV20-1 with TRBJ2-4; no definite D call. The germline V and J ends were trimmed by 3 bases and 6 bases, with 9 bases remaining between them. The CDR3 consists of 12 residues. CDR1 is DFQATT and CDR2 is SNEGSKA in the germline V gene (reference sequence).

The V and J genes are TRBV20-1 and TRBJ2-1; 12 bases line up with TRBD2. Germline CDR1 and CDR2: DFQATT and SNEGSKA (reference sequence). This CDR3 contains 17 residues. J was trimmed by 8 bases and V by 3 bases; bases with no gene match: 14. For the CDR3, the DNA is TGCAGTGCTAGCCCCCCCCCTAGCGGGAGGGCCGGGCATGAGCAGTTCTTC. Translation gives CSASPPPSGRAGHEQFF.

The CDR3 reads CSVESGYNQPQHF. The CDR3 DNA reads as TGCAGCGTTGAATCAGGGTATAATCAGCCCCAGCATTTT. This sequence joins TRBV29-1 and TRBJ1-5, with D possibly TRBD1 on 5 matching bases. The CDR3 runs to 13 residues. V was pared by 2 bases and J by 4 bases, with 9 bases between. Germline assignment: CDR1 SQVTM and CDR2 ANQGSEA.

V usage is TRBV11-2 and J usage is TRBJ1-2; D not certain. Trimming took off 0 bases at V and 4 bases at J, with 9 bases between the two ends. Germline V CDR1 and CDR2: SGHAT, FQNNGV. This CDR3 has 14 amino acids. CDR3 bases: TGTGCCAGCAGCTTAGATCTGGCAGCCTATGGCTACACCTTC. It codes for CASSLDLAAYGYTF.

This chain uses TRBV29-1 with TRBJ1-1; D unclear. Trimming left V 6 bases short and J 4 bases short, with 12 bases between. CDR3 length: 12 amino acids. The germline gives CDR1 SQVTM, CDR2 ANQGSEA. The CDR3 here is CSVAEGGTEAFF. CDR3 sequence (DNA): TGCAGCGTGGCGGAGGGCGGCACTGAAGCTTTCTTT.

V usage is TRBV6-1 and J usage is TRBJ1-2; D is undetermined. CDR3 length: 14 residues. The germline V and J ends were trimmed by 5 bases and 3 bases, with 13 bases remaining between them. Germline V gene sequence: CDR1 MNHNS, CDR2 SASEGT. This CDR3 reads CASSPISRDYGYTF. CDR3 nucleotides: TGTGCCAGCAGTCCCATCAGCCGGGACTATGGCTACACCTTC.

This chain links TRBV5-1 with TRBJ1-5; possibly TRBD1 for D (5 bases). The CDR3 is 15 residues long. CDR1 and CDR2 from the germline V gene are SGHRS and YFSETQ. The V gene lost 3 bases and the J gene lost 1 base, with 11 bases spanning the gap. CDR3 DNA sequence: TGCGCCAGCAGCTGGGAGGGGAACAGCAATCAGCCCCAGCATTTT. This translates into CASSWEGNSNQPQHF.

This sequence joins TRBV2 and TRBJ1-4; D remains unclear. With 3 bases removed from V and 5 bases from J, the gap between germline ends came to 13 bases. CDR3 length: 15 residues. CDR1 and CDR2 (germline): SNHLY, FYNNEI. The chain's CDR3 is CASSDGWPKNEKLFF. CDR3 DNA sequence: TGTGCCAGCAGTGATGGGTGGCCTAAAAATGAAAAACTGTTTTTT.

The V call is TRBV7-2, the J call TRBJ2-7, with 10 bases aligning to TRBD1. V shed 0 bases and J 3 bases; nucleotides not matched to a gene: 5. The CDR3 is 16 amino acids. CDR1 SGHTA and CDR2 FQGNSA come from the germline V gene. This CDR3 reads CASSLAWDRGIYEQYF. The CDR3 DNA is TGTGCCAGCAGCTTAGCGTGGGACAGGGGAATCTACGAGCAGTACTTC. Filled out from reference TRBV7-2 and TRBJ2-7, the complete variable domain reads GAGVSQSPSNKVTEKGKDVELRCDPISGHTALYWYRQSLGQGLEFLIYFQGNSAPDKSGLPSDRFSAERTGGSVSTLTIQRTQQEDSAVYLCASSLAWDRGIYEQYFGPGTRLTVT.

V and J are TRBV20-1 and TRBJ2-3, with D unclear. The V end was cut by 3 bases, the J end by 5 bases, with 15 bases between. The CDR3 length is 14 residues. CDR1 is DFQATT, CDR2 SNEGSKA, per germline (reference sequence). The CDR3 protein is CSASRPEVKDTQYF. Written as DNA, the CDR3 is TGCAGTGCTAGTCGGCCAGAAGTGAAAGATACGCAGTATTTT.

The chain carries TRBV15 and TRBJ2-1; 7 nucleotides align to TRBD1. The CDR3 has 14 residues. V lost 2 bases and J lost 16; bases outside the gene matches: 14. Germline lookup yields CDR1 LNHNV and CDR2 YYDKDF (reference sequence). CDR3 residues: CATSRLKTGPGIFF. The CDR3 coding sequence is TGTGCCACCAGCAGATTAAAGACAGGGCCGGGGATTTTCTTC. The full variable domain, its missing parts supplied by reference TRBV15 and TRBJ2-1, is DAMVIQNPRYQVTQFGKPVTLSCSQTLNHNVMYWYQQKSSQAPKLLFHYYDKDFNNEADTPDNFQSRRPNTSFCFLDIRSPGLGDTAMYLCATSRLKTGPGIFFGPGTRLTVL.

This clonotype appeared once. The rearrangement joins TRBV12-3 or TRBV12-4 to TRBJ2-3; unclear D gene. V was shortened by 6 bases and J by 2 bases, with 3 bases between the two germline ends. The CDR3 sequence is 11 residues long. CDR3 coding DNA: TGTGCCAGCAGATACACAGATACGCAGTATTTT. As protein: CASRYTDTQYF.

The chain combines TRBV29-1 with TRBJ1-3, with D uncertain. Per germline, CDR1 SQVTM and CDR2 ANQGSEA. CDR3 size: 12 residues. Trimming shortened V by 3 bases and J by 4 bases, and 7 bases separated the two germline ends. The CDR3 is CSVEVLGNTIYF. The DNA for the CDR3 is TGCAGCGTTGAGGTTTTGGGAAACACCATATATTTT.

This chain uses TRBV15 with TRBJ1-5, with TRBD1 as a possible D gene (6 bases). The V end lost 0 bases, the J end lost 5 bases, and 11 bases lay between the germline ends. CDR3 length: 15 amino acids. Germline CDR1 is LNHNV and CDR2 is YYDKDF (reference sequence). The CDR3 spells CATSREQGGYQPQHF. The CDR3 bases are TGTGCCACCAGCAGAGAACAGGGAGGGTATCAGCCCCAGCATTTT. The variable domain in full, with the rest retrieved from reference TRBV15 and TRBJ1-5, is DAMVIQNPRYQVTQFGKPVTLSCSQTLNHNVMYWYQQKSSQAPKLLFHYYDKDFNNEADTPDNFQSRRPNTSFCFLDIRSPGLGDTAMYLCATSREQGGYQPQHFGDGTRLSIL.